The 10 T cell receptor beta chains reported below all come from one sample, sequenced in a study of cytomegalovirus exposure and HLA in healthy donors. The PCR had 60 Vbeta and 13 Jbeta primers. Sequencing was performed with immunoSEQ multiplex PCR; in TCRdb, only in-frame clones are kept and a portion is missing. The sample carries 95,000 to 150,000 clones, approximately 78% recorded once. Source material: PBMCs. These TCRs come from a man in his forties in good health and CMV-seronegative.

The rearrangement joins TRBV19 to TRBJ1-1; TRBD1 might be the D (5 bases). The CDR3 is 14 residues long. Trimming stripped 6 bases from V and 10 bases from J, with 21 bases between. Germline V gives CDR1 LNHDA, CDR2 SQIVND (reference sequence). The CDR3 reads CASRDPRGGEGAFF. CDR3 sequence (DNA): TGTGCCAGTAGAGACCCTCGGGGGGGAGAAGGAGCTTTCTTT.

This clone came up once. This chain links TRBV6-8 with TRBJ2-3, with D possibly TRBD1 on 5 matching bases. From germline, CDR1 is MNHGY and CDR2 SAAAGT. Trimming removed 2 bases from V and 0 bases from J, with 6 bases in between. This CDR3 region has 14 residues. CDR3 amino acids: CASSYGASTDTQYF. CDR3 in DNA: TGTGCCAGCAGTTACGGGGCTAGCACAGATACGCAGTATTTT.

This clone was picked up many times. Written as DNA, the CDR3 is TGTGCCAGCAGCCCTGGAGGGTCGAACACTGAAGCTTTCTTT. This sequence encodes CASSPGGSNTEAFF. The chain is built from TRBV11-2 and TRBJ1-1; unclear D gene. This CDR3 is built from 14 residues. V lost 5 bases, J lost 1 base, and 11 bases lay in between. CDR1 is SGHAT and CDR2 is FQNNGV in the germline V gene.

V and J are TRBV28 and TRBJ2-1; weak D call: TRBD1 (6 bases). Between the trimmed V and J ends, which lost 5 bases and 5 bases, there was a span of 25 bases. In germline, CDR1 is MDHEN, CDR2 SYDVKM. CDR3 length: 18 amino acids. CDR3: CASSTTGSVIPFNNEQFF. CDR3 bases: TGTGCCAGCAGTACCACAGGGTCGGTAATCCCTTTTAACAATGAGCAGTTCTTC.

The V and J genes are TRBV18 and TRBJ2-7; maybe TRBD2 (7 bases). V dropped 3 bases and J dropped 7 bases, with 22 bases sitting between them. Germline V gene data show CDR1 as KGHSH and CDR2 as LQKENI. This CDR3 contains 16 residues. CDR3 region: CASSPPTGRAGEEQYF. DNA for the CDR3: TGTGCCAGCTCACCGCCCACAGGGAGGGCCGGGGAAGAGCAGTACTTC. The variable domain in full, completed from reference TRBV18 and TRBJ2-7, reads NAGVMQNPRHLVRRRGQEARLRCSPMKGHSHVYWYRQLPEEGLKFMVYLQKENIIDESGMPKERFSAEFPKEGPSILRIQQVVRGDSAAYFCASSPPTGRAGEEQYFGPGTRLTVT.

This chain links TRBV4-3 with TRBJ2-2; 8 nucleotides align to TRBD2. The CDR3 loop spans 17 amino acids. Losses at the gene ends were 0 bases for V and 4 bases for J; bases not matched to a gene: 7. Germline V gene sequence: CDR1 LGHNA, CDR2 YSLEER. In DNA form, the CDR3 reads TGCGCCAGCAGCCAAGATAGCGGGACTAGTGTCACCGGGGAGCTGTTTTTT. This gives the protein CASSQDSGTSVTGELFF.

The V gene is TRBV5-1, the J gene TRBJ2-1, with 8 bases identical to TRBD1. Losses at the gene ends were 3 bases for V and 1 base for J; bases not matched to a gene: 3. The V gene's germline CDR1 is SGHRS and CDR2 YFSETQ. The CDR3 runs 15 residues. The CDR3, as DNA: TGCGCCAGCAGCTCCCAGGGGGCTTCCTACAATGAGCAGTTCTTC. It encodes CASSSQGASYNEQFF.

The chain uses TRBV11-2 and TRBJ1-3; unclear D gene. Trimming removed 5 bases from V and 7 bases from J, with 12 bases in between. This CDR3 comprises 13 residues. The V gene's germline CDR1 is SGHAT and CDR2 FQNNGV. CDR3 nucleotide sequence: TGTGCCAGCAGCCCCCTTTGGCCGAACACCATATATTTT. Protein sequence: CASSPLWPNTIYF.

V and J are TRBV5-1 and TRBJ2-2; tentative D call: TRBD1 (5 bases). Germline V gives CDR1 SGHRS, CDR2 YFSETQ. Between the trimmed V and J ends, which lost 4 bases and 1 base, there was a span of 11 bases. The CDR3 runs 15 residues. Here the CDR3 DNA reads TGCGCCAGCAGCGGAAACACAGGGAACACCGGGGAGCTGTTTTTT. Translated: CASSGNTGNTGELFF.

The chain is built from TRBV2 and TRBJ2-1; perhaps TRBD2 as D (6 bases). Trimming took off 2 bases at V and 4 bases at J, with 18 bases between the two ends. The CDR3 loop spans 17 amino acids. Germline V lookup: CDR1 SNHLY, CDR2 FYNNEI. The CDR3 DNA follows: TGTGCCAGCAGTGAATTGGGTTGGGAGGACCAGTACAATGAGCAGTTCTTC. Translation gives CASSELGWEDQYNEQFF.